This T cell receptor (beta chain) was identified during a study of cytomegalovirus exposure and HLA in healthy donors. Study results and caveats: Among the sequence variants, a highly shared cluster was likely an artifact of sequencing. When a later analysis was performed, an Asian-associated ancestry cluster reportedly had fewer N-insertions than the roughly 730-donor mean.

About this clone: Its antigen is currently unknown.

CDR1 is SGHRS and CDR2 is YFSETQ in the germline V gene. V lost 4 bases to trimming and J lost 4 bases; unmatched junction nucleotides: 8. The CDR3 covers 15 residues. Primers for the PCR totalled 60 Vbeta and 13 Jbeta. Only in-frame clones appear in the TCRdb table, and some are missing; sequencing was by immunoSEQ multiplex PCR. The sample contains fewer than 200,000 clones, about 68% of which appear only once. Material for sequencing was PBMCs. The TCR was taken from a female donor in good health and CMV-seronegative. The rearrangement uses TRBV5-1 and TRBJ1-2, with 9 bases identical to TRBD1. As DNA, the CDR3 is TGCGCCAGCAGCCCCGGGGACAGGGAGGTCTATGGCTACACCTTC. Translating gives CASSPGDREVYGYTF.